One sample yielded the 27 T cell receptor beta chains listed below, sequenced in a study of OX40 agonist ivuxolimab in advanced cancers. Repertoires were generated with immunoSEQ multiplex PCR, while TCRdb's copy carries only in-frame clones and drops some. Among about 80,000 clones listed, roughly 90% were seen once. This material consisted of CD4+ or CD8+ T cells sorted from blood, taken in a trial of the OX40 agonist ivuxolimab. The source of these receptors is an adult with an advanced solid tumor such as melanoma, head and neck, liver or kidney cancer.

This clone has only one observation. This chain joins TRBV11-1 and TRBJ1-1; D is undetermined. The CDR3 spans 15 residues. V gave up 1 base and J gave up 0 bases, with 9 bases separating them. Germline lookup yields CDR1 SGHAT and CDR2 FQDESV (reference sequence). In nucleotides, the CDR3 is TGTGCCAGCAGCTTAGTGAGAGTTGTGAACACTGAAGCTTTCTTT. Translation gives CASSLVRVVNTEAFF.

This clone was observed a few times. The chain uses TRBV27 and TRBJ2-7; 7 nucleotides match TRBD2. Germline V gives CDR1 MNHEY, CDR2 SMNVEV (reference sequence). This CDR3 is built from 16 residues. V shed 0 bases and J 0 bases; nucleotides not matched to a gene: 5. This chain's CDR3 is CASSLSGRGSSYEQYF. The CDR3 DNA reads TGTGCCAGCAGTTTATCGGGGCGGGGGTCCTCCTACGAGCAGTACTTC.

The chain recombines TRBV18 with TRBJ2-1; 7 nucleotides agree with TRBD1. CDR1 and CDR2 from the germline V gene are KGHSH and LQKENI. The CDR3 length is 15 residues. V was clipped by 3 bases and J by 4 bases; unmatched bases: 6. DNA for the CDR3: TGTGCCAGCTCACCGATTCAGGGGGAATACAATGAGCAGTTCTTC. Its translation: CASSPIQGEYNEQFF.

The V gene is TRBV7-6, the J gene TRBJ2-7; TRBD1 aligns across 10 bases. CDR3 length: 15 residues. The V segment lost 1 base and the J segment 5 bases; nucleotides outside the gene matches: 5. CDR1 and CDR2 (germline): SGHVS, FNYEAQ. The CDR3, as DNA: TGTGCCAGCAGCTTAGGGGACAGGGGCTTGGACGAGCAGTACTTC. As protein: CASSLGDRGLDEQYF.

The chain joins TRBV7-8 to TRBJ1-3; D is ambiguous. Germline CDR1 SGHVS, CDR2 FQNEAQ. V lost 5 bases and J lost 0, with 17 bases in between. This CDR3 region has 17 residues. Here the CDR3 reads CASSLNYPPSSGNTIYF. The CDR3 DNA reads TGTGCCAGCAGCCTAAACTATCCCCCTAGCTCTGGAAACACCATATATTTT.

Notes on this clone: The CDR3 ends on some other residue instead of the conserved phenylalanine or tryptophan, so this is likely a read error. The V and J genes are TRBV7-6 and TRBJ2-7; D is possibly TRBD1 (6 bases). Germline V CDR1 and CDR2: SGHVS, FNYEAQ. The CDR3 spans 13 residues. Trimming pared 5 bases from V and 4 bases from J, leaving 12 bases between. This CDR3 is CASSARTVYEQYL. The CDR3 DNA reads as TGTGCCAGCAGCGCTAGGACAGTTTACGAGCAGTACCTC.

Only a few counts were recorded for this clone. The chain recombines TRBV6-4 with TRBJ2-1; 10 bases align to TRBD2. CDR3 length: 14 amino acids. Germline CDR1 reads MRHNA; CDR2 reads SNTAGT. Trimming cost V 3 bases and J 6 bases; bases outside gene matches: 2. CDR3 sequence reads: CASSESGGANEQFF. The CDR3 nucleotides read TGTGCCAGCAGTGAAAGCGGGGGGGCCAATGAGCAGTTCTTC.

The rearrangement uses TRBV6-5 and TRBJ1-5; 7 bases align to TRBD1. The J segment lost 0 bases and the V segment lost 6 bases, leaving 5 bases of the junction unmatched. There are 15 residues in the CDR3. Looked up from germline, CDR1 is MNHEY and CDR2 is SVGAGI. This chain's CDR3 is CASSQGQFSNQPQHF. The CDR3 region has the DNA TGTGCCAGCAGCCAGGGACAGTTTAGCAATCAGCCCCAGCATTTT.

This sequence joins TRBV27 and TRBJ2-3; D perhaps matches TRBD2 (5 bases). There are 15 residues in the CDR3. Germline loops: CDR1 MNHEY, CDR2 SMNVEV (reference sequence). Trimming pared 1 base from V and 1 base from J, leaving 9 bases between. This CDR3 is CASSLWKEGTDTQYF. As DNA, the CDR3 is TGTGCCAGCAGTTTATGGAAGGAGGGCACAGATACGCAGTATTTT.

V gene TRBV11-2 combines with J gene TRBJ2-7; D unresolved. The V and J ends lost 0 bases and 2 bases respectively, with 5 bases between them. The CDR3 sequence is 13 residues long. In germline, CDR1 is SGHAT, CDR2 FQNNGV. The CDR3 here is CASSLDPTYEQYF. In DNA, the CDR3 is TGTGCCAGCAGCTTAGATCCCACCTACGAGCAGTACTTC. Drawing the rest from reference TRBV11-2 and TRBJ2-7, the complete variable domain is EAGVAQSPRYKIIEKRQSVAFWCNPISGHATLYWYQQILGQGPKLLIQFQNNGVVDDSQLPKDRFSAERLKGVDSTLKIQPAKLEDSAVYLCASSLDPTYEQYFGPGTRLTVT.

V usage is TRBV29-1 and J usage is TRBJ2-7, with no clear D. V was trimmed by 6 bases and J by 3 bases, leaving 15 bases between them. Germline CDR1 SQVTM, CDR2 ANQGSEA. The CDR3 has 13 amino acids. The CDR3, as DNA: TGCAGCGTATCGGCCGAGGACGGCTACGAGCAGTACTTC. Residues: CSVSAEDGYEQYF.

J is TRBJ1-2 and V is TRBV5-1, with D perhaps TRBD1 (5 bases). V was pared by 4 bases and J by 3 bases, with 22 bases between. Germline CDR1 and CDR2: SGHRS and YFSETQ. The CDR3 sequence is 17 residues long. The CDR3 DNA follows: TGCGCCAGCAGCAGGTCCCGGGACGATACGGCGCACTATGGCTACACCTTC. Amino acids: CASSRSRDDTAHYGYTF.

About this clone itself: A junction boundary mismatches the germline segment, possibly from a read error. This chain uses TRBV12-5 with TRBJ2-5, with a possible D match to TRBD1 (7 bases). Germline CDR1 LGHNT, CDR2 FRNRAP. This CDR3 comprises 18 residues. CDR3 sequence: CASGSEQGRVEGEENQYF. The CDR3 DNA is TGTGCTAGTGGTTCTGAACAGGGGCGGGTGGAGGGGGAAGAGAACCAGTACTTC.

The chain combines TRBV12-5 with TRBJ2-7, with D possibly being TRBD2 (6 bases). The CDR3 is 13 amino acids. Germline V gives CDR1 LGHNT, CDR2 FRNRAP. V was shortened by 4 bases and J by 4 bases, with 11 bases between the two germline ends. CDR3 region: CASGWGREYEQYF. The CDR3 DNA is TGTGCTAGTGGTTGGGGCCGGGAGTACGAGCAGTACTTC.

This chain uses TRBV27 with TRBJ2-1; TRBD2 matches at 13 bases. Germline assignment: CDR1 MNHEY and CDR2 SMNVEV (reference sequence). This CDR3 has 15 residues. V trimming: 5 bases; J trimming: 10 bases; junction bases outside the gene matches: 8. The CDR3 coding sequence is TGTGCCAGCAGTCCGGGGACTAGCGGGGTTTTGGAGCAGTTCTTC. Translating it yields CASSPGTSGVLEQFF.

V is TRBV14 and J is TRBJ2-5; D ambiguous. The CDR3 runs to 12 residues. The germline V gene has CDR1 SGHDN and CDR2 FVKESK. Trimming cost V 2 bases and J 5 bases, with 6 bases left between them. The CDR3 loop reads CASSQTRETQYF. The DNA for the CDR3 is TGTGCCAGCAGCCAAACGAGGGAGACCCAGTACTTC.

The genes are TRBV7-8 and TRBJ2-7, with 12 positions matching TRBD1. V was pared by 4 bases and J by 4 bases, with 14 bases of the junction left unmatched. The CDR3 runs to 18 residues. The germline V gene encodes CDR1 SGHVS and CDR2 FQNEAQ. This CDR3 is CASSSTGQGAGLDYEQYF. CDR3 DNA: TGTGCCAGCAGCTCGACGGGACAGGGGGCGGGATTGGATTACGAGCAGTACTTC.

V gene TRBV29-1 combines with J gene TRBJ1-2; 10 bases are shared with TRBD1. V was clipped by 7 bases and J by 4 bases; unmatched bases: 6. Germline V gene data show CDR1 as SQVTM and CDR2 as ANQGSEA. The CDR3 consists of 13 residues. CDR3 nucleotides: TGCAGCGCGGCTGACAGGGGGCTCTATGGCTACACCTTC. Its protein is CSAADRGLYGYTF.

The chain couples TRBV27 to TRBJ2-5; D is uncertain. The V end was cut by 3 bases, the J end by 5 bases, with 4 bases between. The CDR3 spans 11 residues. The germline gives CDR1 MNHEY, CDR2 SMNVEV (reference sequence). CDR3: CASSFRETQYF. The CDR3 DNA reads as TGTGCCAGCAGTTTTAGGGAGACCCAGTACTTC.

The chain has TRBV7-2 and TRBJ1-5, with D perhaps TRBD1 (5 bases). There are 15 residues in the CDR3. Germline CDR1 is SGHTA and CDR2 is FQGNSA. Deletions cut 0 bases from V and 1 base from J, with 7 bases between. CDR3 DNA sequence: TGTGCCAGCAGCTTAGCAGGGGACAGCAATCAGCCCCAGCATTTT. Its translation: CASSLAGDSNQPQHF.

The J gene is TRBJ2-7, the V gene TRBV7-9; weak D call: TRBD1 (6 bases). CDR1 is SEHNR, CDR2 FQNEAQ, per germline (reference sequence). The CDR3 has 17 residues. Trimming cost V 5 bases and J 0 bases, with 20 bases left between them. The CDR3 protein is CASSGHTTDSFSYEQYF. DNA for the CDR3: TGTGCCAGCAGCGGACACACGACGGACAGCTTCTCCTACGAGCAGTACTTC.

The chain combines TRBV27 with TRBJ2-1; D might be TRBD1 (6 bases). V gave up 3 bases and J gave up 7 bases, with 13 bases separating them. From germline, CDR1 is MNHEY and CDR2 SMNVEV (reference sequence). This CDR3 has 14 residues. The CDR3 DNA sequence: TGTGCCAGCAGTTTCGCCTGGGGGCAGAATGAGCAGTTCTTC. This codes for CASSFAWGQNEQFF.

The CDR3 loop reads CAWSYLGQGAHEKLFF. The CDR3 DNA reads TGTGCCTGGAGTTACTTAGGGCAGGGGGCTCATGAAAAACTGTTTTTT. The chain recombines TRBV30 with TRBJ1-4; 8 nucleotides agree with TRBD1. This CDR3 contains 16 residues. Germline CDR1 is GTSNPN and CDR2 is SVGIG (reference sequence). V gave up 2 bases and J gave up 6 bases; unmatched junction bases: 11. The full variable domain, completed using reference TRBV30 and TRBJ1-4, is SQTIHQWPATLVQPVGSPLSLECTVEGTSNPNLYWYRQAAGRGLQLLFYSVGIGQISSEVPQNLSASRPQDRQFILSSKKLLLSDSGFYLCAWSYLGQGAHEKLFFGSGTQLSVL.

V and J are TRBV7-9 and TRBJ2-3, with TRBD2 matching over 9 bases. Germline assignment: CDR1 SEHNR and CDR2 FQNEAQ (reference sequence). This CDR3 comprises 18 residues. J gave up 2 bases and V 2 bases, and 11 bases lay outside the gene matches. The CDR3 reads CASSLRRGTSSITDTQYF. The CDR3 DNA is TGTGCCAGCAGCTTAAGGCGGGGGACTAGCTCTATCACAGATACGCAGTATTTT.

To note about this clone: Germline is not matched at one junction end, which may reflect a read error. J is TRBJ2-3 and V is TRBV4-1; D is undetermined. The CDR3 is made up of 17 amino acids. Germline CDR1 MGHRA, CDR2 YSYEKL. Written as DNA, the CDR3 is TGCGCCGGCAGCCAAGATCTGATGGGGTCTAGCACAGATACGCAGTATTTT. Its protein product is CAGSQDLMGSSTDTQYF.

The chain links TRBV6-1 to TRBJ1-5; D gene unclear. V dropped 5 bases and J dropped 4 bases, with 9 bases sitting between them. Germline assignment: CDR1 MNHNS and CDR2 SASEGT. This CDR3 region has 13 residues. CDR3 DNA sequence: TGTGCCAGCAGTTTGTGGCCTAATCAGCCCCAGCATTTT. Protein product: CASSLWPNQPQHF.

The gene calls are TRBV5-1 and TRBJ1-6; a weak D match, TRBD1 (5 bases). Germline CDR1 and CDR2: SGHRS and YFSETQ. This CDR3 contains 17 residues. The V end was cut by 4 bases, the J end by 6 bases, with 20 bases between. This chain's CDR3 is CASSPGDGLYGNSPLHF. For the CDR3, the DNA is TGCGCCAGCAGCCCCGGGGACGGACTTTATGGTAATTCACCCCTCCACTTT.